This record concerns one TCR beta chain sequence. The data were taken from a study of blood T cell repertoires in COVID-19. Background on the study: Acute and convalescent COVID-19 samples came from the United States, Italy and Spain. PBMCs, B-cell-depleted T cells, or T cells were the source of the cDNA or gDNA that made up the material.

Original methodology: Amplification with reference gene primers provided the estimates of nucleated cell counts. Measured with immunoSEQ multiplex PCR; TCRdb has only the in-frame clones, and not every one. V and J calls and clone size come straight from that table; D and trimming were deduced from the DNA. The data hold approximately 150,000 clones, with about four fifths observed a single time. The V and J ends lost 3 bases and 0 bases, in that order; junction bases with no gene match: 11. In germline, CDR1 is MNHEY, CDR2 SMNVEV (reference sequence). The CDR3 contains 17 residues. The specimen sequenced was peripheral blood. The rearrangement joins TRBV27 to TRBJ2-7, with 7 bases aligning to TRBD1. The receptor's source is a woman aged 70 to 79 who had recovered from COVID-19. As DNA, the CDR3 is TGTGCCAGCAGTTTCTCTAGGACAGGTCGGAGCTCCTACGAGCAGTACTTC. Amino acid sequence: CASSFSRTGRSSYEQYF.